The clone carrying this T cell receptor beta chain qualifies as medium-sized. The data belong to a study of identical twins. TCRdb ran MiXCR on the 5' RACE reads and lists one entry per CDR3 protein. The sample records 240,000 or so distinct CDR3 sequences, roughly 10% being singletons. The CDR3 covers 17 residues. Germline V gene data show CDR1 as LGHNA and CDR2 as YNFKEQ. The V and J ends lost 4 bases and 6 bases, in that order; junction bases with no gene match: 13. Sequenced material: memory T cells sorted from blood. The sequence came from a man aged 50-60 years in good health. This sequence joins TRBV4-2 and TRBJ2-3; 10 bases match TRBD2. CDR3 nucleotide sequence: TGTGCCAGCAGCCGCCCCCCCAGCGGGAGGGCCAGGGATACGCAGTATTTT. Encoded protein: CASSRPPSGRARDTQYF.